A selection of T cell receptor beta chains follows, all from one sample in a study of T-cell memory formation after mild COVID-19. One entry per CDR3 protein results from TCRdb running MiXCR on the 5' RACE reads. The data hold more than 450,000 distinct CDR3 sequences, with more than 15% observed a single time. Sequencing was performed on PBMCs or a T cell subset sorted from them (not recorded which). Receptor source: an adult woman who had mild COVID-19 (a few samples of this study predate the infection). Cell type and time point are not known. CDR3s leave out the opening cysteine and the closing phenylalanine or tryptophan.

V,J,CDR3
TRBV7-9,TRBJ2-7,ASTGQGGYEQY
TRBV7-7,TRBJ2-1,ASSPINNEQF
TRBV21-1,TRBJ2-1,ASTDVEGVDSYNEQF
TRBV3-1,TRBJ1-2,ASSPRGSGRHGYT
TRBV29-1,TRBJ1-2,SVDTGQGSYGYT
TRBV30,TRBJ2-3,AWSLGRDTQY
TRBV30,TRBJ1-1,AWLRGLNTEAF
TRBV12-3/TRBV12-4,TRBJ2-2,ASSPDGQVTAGELF
TRBV27,TRBJ2-3,ASSSRLAETDTQY
TRBV3-1,TRBJ1-1,ASSHAGTGPKVEAF
TRBV4-2,TRBJ2-1,ASSRTGANEQF
TRBV11-2,TRBJ2-7,ASIEMDGFYEQY
TRBV12-3/TRBV12-4,TRBJ2-6,ASSLRGTGANVLT
TRBV29-1,TRBJ2-5,SVVSRDSPKESHQETQY
TRBV24-1,TRBJ2-5,ATSDFRTRGEETQY
TRBV29-1,TRBJ2-1,SVTGPHSYNEQF
TRBV5-1,TRBJ1-1,ASSLAQTASREAF
TRBV24-1,TRBJ1-3,AASTGSSGNTIY